This T cell receptor (beta chain) was observed in a study of patients and donors after allogeneic stem cell transplantation. TCRdb called the RT-PCR reads again in MiXCR, with one record for every CDR3 protein. The top ten clones hold approximately 35% of a sample with tens of thousands of distinct CDR3 sequences, around 7% of them seen once. This CDR3 has 20 amino acids. V usage is TRBV21-1 and J usage is TRBJ1-1; the D call TRBD1 from the table was never checked on the DNA. TRBV21-1 counts as a pseudogene. Sequencing input: blood, either unsorted or a sorted T cell fraction (not recorded which). This clonotype was obtained from a human donor who was either an allogeneic HSCT recipient or a stem cell or donor lymphocyte infusion donor (not recorded which). It is not recorded whose cells these are; they may come from a transplant donor. The CDR3 sequence: CASSKGKSGRGQGLNTEAFF. In DNA form, the CDR3 reads TGTGCCAGCAGCAAAGGGAAGAGCGGAAGGGGACAGGGCCTGAACACTGAAGCTTTCTTT.